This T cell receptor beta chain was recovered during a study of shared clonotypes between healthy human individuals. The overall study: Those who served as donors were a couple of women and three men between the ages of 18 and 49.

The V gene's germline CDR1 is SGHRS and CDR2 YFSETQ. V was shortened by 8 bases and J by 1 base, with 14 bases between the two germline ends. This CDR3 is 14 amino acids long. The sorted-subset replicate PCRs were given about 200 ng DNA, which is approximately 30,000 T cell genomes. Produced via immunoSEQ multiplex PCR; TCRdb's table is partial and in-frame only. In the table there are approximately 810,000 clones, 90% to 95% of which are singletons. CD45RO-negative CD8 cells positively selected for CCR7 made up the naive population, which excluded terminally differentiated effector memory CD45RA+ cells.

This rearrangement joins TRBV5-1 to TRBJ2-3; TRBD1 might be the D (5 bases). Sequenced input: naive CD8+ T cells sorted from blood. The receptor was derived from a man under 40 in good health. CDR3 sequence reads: CARIRDFGTDTQYF. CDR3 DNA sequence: TGCGCCAGGATCAGGGATTTCGGCACAGATACGCAGTATTTT. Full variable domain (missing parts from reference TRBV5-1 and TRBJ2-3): KAGVTQTPRYLIKTRGQQVTLSCSPISGHRSVSWYQQTPGQGLQFLFEYFSETQRNKGNFPGRFSGRQFSNSRSEMNVSTLELGDSALYLCARIRDFGTDTQYFGPGTRLTVL.